The clone carrying this T cell receptor beta chain was seen a few times. No antigen is known for it. These data belong to a study of T cell repertoires in cytomegalovirus infection. Study at large: The public TCR beta signatures pointed to both CMV infection and matching HLA type. General study results and limits: CMV carriers with the relevant HLA were identified by cumulative public TCR beta family frequency.

CDR1 and CDR2 (germline): SEHNR, FQNEAQ (reference sequence). The CDR3 consists of 15 residues. Trimming pared 6 bases from V and 6 bases from J, leaving 21 bases between. TCRdb processed the reads anew with MiXCR; each CDR3 protein has one entry. The table includes some 590,000 distinct CDR3 sequences, around two fifths detected once. V and J are TRBV7-9 and TRBJ2-7; perhaps D is TRBD1 or TRBD2 (6 bases each). The material was cultured PBMCs, obtained from culture after CMV antigen stimulation. This receptor was identified in a human donor in good health (CMV status not recorded). Some clones in this sample may be carry-over from other donors' samples. Here the CDR3 reads CASSGDAQGGVEQYF. In DNA, the CDR3 is TGTGCCAGCAGTGGGGACGCACAGGGAGGCGTCGAGCAGTACTTC.